The 29 T cell receptor beta chains below come from one sample, sequenced in a study of spatial heterogeneity in lung cancer. MiXCR was run by TCRdb on the 5' RACE reads, yielding one entry per CDR3 protein. The data show 12,000 or so distinct CDR3 sequences, approximately 6.2% seen once. The time point was: sample taken at primary tumor resection. The input material, whole RNA from tumor, nontumor lung or frozen PBMC, was sequenced unsorted. Material: normal lung tissue next to the tumor, obtained at surgery. Receptor source: a male donor with early-stage non-small cell lung cancer.

This clonotype appeared many times. The rearrangement links TRBV7-2 to TRBJ1-4; unclear D gene. V lost 1 base, J lost 4 bases, and 13 bases lay in between. From germline, CDR1 is SGHTA and CDR2 FQGNSA. The CDR3 totals 16 residues. CDR3 DNA: TGTGCCAGCAGCTTAGATCCGCCACCTGTTAATGAAAAACTGTTTTTT. Protein: CASSLDPPPVNEKLFF.

This clonotype was counted at least ten times. The chain uses TRBV20-1 and TRBJ1-5, with 8 bases aligning to TRBD1. Germline CDR1 is DFQATT and CDR2 is SNEGSKA (reference sequence). The CDR3 has 15 amino acids. V was clipped by 2 bases and J by 4 bases; unmatched bases: 7. CDR3 amino acids: CSARQGASANQPQHF. As DNA, the CDR3 is TGCAGTGCTAGACAGGGGGCTTCTGCGAATCAGCCCCAGCATTTT.

This clonotype was seen repeatedly, ten times or more. The gene calls are TRBV27 and TRBJ1-1; unclear D gene. Trimming stripped 6 bases from V and 6 bases from J, with 20 bases between. The CDR3 spans 15 residues. Looked up from germline, CDR1 is MNHEY and CDR2 is SMNVEV (reference sequence). The CDR3 region is CASRSWDRETAEAFF. The CDR3 nucleotides are TGTGCCAGCAGGTCGTGGGATCGGGAAACGGCTGAAGCTTTCTTT.

This clonotype was counted many times. The chain recombines TRBV3-1 with TRBJ2-3, with no clear D. The germline gives CDR1 LGHDT, CDR2 YNNKEL (reference sequence). This CDR3 spans 14 amino acids. Trimming took off 1 base at V and 1 base at J, with 6 bases between the two ends. The CDR3 DNA sequence: TGTGCCAGCAGCCAAGGAAGGGGCACAGATACGCAGTATTTT. The encoded protein is CASSQGRGTDTQYF.

This clonotype has ten or more counts. This chain connects TRBV5-1 to TRBJ2-1, with 7 bases aligning to TRBD2. Looked up from germline, CDR1 is SGHRS and CDR2 is YFSETQ. The CDR3 is made up of 16 amino acids. The ends lost 4 bases at V and 0 bases at J; junction bases unmatched: 7. The CDR3 sequence is CASSHKRGSSYNEQFF. CDR3 sequence (DNA): TGCGCCAGCAGCCATAAGCGGGGTAGCTCCTACAATGAGCAGTTCTTC.

This clonotype was detected a few times. V gene TRBV6-1 combines with J gene TRBJ1-2; D remains unclear. Germline values: CDR1 MNHNS, CDR2 SASEGT. The CDR3 totals 15 residues. V dropped 4 bases and J dropped 5 bases, with 17 bases sitting between them. In nucleotides, the CDR3 is TGTGCCAGCAGTGGGCGGCAAGTGTTATGGTATGGCTACACCTTC. Its translation is CASSGRQVLWYGYTF.

The chain combines TRBV7-9 with TRBJ1-4; 7 nucleotides line up with TRBD1. V lost 6 bases to trimming and J lost 5 bases; unmatched junction nucleotides: 9. The CDR3 covers 15 residues. Germline V CDR1 and CDR2: SEHNR, FQNEAQ (reference sequence). The CDR3 nucleotides are TGTGCCAGCAGGACCCCAGGGGGGCCGAATGAAAAACTGTTTTTT. Its translation: CASRTPGGPNEKLFF.

This clonotype occurred a few times. The chain joins TRBV7-9 to TRBJ2-6; TRBD1 might be the D (6 bases). Trimming pared 6 bases from V and 0 bases from J, leaving 9 bases between. CDR3 length: 15 residues. Germline CDR1 SEHNR, CDR2 FQNEAQ (reference sequence). The CDR3, as DNA: TGTGCCAGCAGTCCACAGGGCTCTGGGGCCAACGTCCTGACTTTC. This translates into CASSPQGSGANVLTF.

By share, this clonotype counts as medium-sized. This chain joins TRBV19 and TRBJ2-5, with D maybe TRBD1 (6 bases). The V end was cut by 8 bases, the J end by 2 bases, with 12 bases between. From germline, CDR1 is LNHDA and CDR2 SQIVND (reference sequence). CDR3 length: 13 amino acids. Here the CDR3 reads CASSWTAQETQYF. The CDR3 bases are TGTGCCAGTTCCTGGACAGCGCAAGAGACCCAGTACTTC.

This clonotype was seen repeatedly, ten times or more. The chain links TRBV10-3 to TRBJ1-1; D gene unclear. The germline V gene encodes CDR1 ENHRY and CDR2 SYGVKD. The CDR3 has 13 residues. Trimming cost V 3 bases and J 1 base, with 6 bases left between them. The CDR3 sequence: CAISEGPNTEAFF. The CDR3 DNA follows: TGTGCCATCAGTGAAGGACCGAACACTGAAGCTTTCTTT.

This clonotype was recorded many times. V usage is TRBV20-1 and J usage is TRBJ2-7; 12 positions agree with TRBD2. This CDR3 has 13 residues. Trimming cost V 5 bases and J 7 bases; bases outside gene matches: 6. Germline V gives CDR1 DFQATT, CDR2 SNEGSKA (reference sequence). In nucleotides, the CDR3 is TGCAGTGCTCGACTTACTAGCGGGGGGGAGCAGTACTTC. Translating it yields CSARLTSGGEQYF.

The chain employs TRBV7-2 and TRBJ2-5; D is unclear. The V gene lost 2 bases and the J gene lost 5 bases, with 9 bases spanning the gap. The CDR3 covers 13 residues. CDR1 is SGHTA, CDR2 FQGNSA, per germline. CDR3 coding DNA: TGTGCCAGCAGCTTATCTCTGGGGGAGACCCAGTACTTC. This gives the protein CASSLSLGETQYF.

CDR3 in DNA: TGTGCCAGCTCACTACCATTCCACCGGGACAGAAACACAGATACGCAGTATTTT. It encodes CASSLPFHRDRNTDTQYF. The rearrangement uses TRBV18 and TRBJ2-3; 7 bases are a match to TRBD1. Trimming took 4 bases from V and 2 from J; bases not matched to a gene: 15. Germline lookup yields CDR1 KGHSH and CDR2 LQKENI. This CDR3 is built from 18 residues.

This clonotype was counted at least ten times. CDR3 protein: CSVWSGLNTEAFF. In DNA, the CDR3 is TGCAGTGTCTGGAGCGGATTGAACACTGAAGCTTTCTTT. The chain carries TRBV20-1 and TRBJ1-1; D uncertain. Per germline, CDR1 DFQATT and CDR2 SNEGSKA (reference sequence). CDR3 length: 13 residues. Trimming took off 7 bases at V and 0 bases at J, with 12 bases between the two ends.

This clonotype was seen repeatedly, ten times or more. The chain carries TRBV7-7 and TRBJ2-1; 12 bases are shared with TRBD2. With 5 bases clipped from V and 10 bases from J, the junction kept 6 bases outside the gene matches. This CDR3 has 14 amino acids. CDR1 and CDR2 (germline): SSHAT, FNYEAQ (reference sequence). The CDR3 reads CASSRTGTSGEQFF. The DNA of the CDR3 is TGTGCCAGCAGCAGAACCGGGACTAGCGGGGAGCAGTTCTTC.

In this sample, this clonotype turned up a few times. J is TRBJ2-5 and V is TRBV10-2; the D gene is possibly TRBD2 (5 bases). CDR3 length equals 14 residues. Trimming removed 6 bases at V and 3 bases at J, with 14 bases between. Germline CDR1 is WSHSY and CDR2 is SAAADI. The CDR3 region has the DNA TGCGCCAGCAGCGTGGGAGTTAGTGAAGAGACCCAGTACTTC. Translating gives CASSVGVSEETQYF.

This clonotype was seen repeatedly, ten times or more. The V gene is TRBV5-1, the J gene TRBJ2-1; TRBD1 or TRBD2 may be the D gene (5 bases each). V was trimmed by 4 bases and J by 11 bases, leaving 13 bases between them. The CDR3 contains 12 residues. CDR1 is SGHRS and CDR2 is YFSETQ in the germline V gene. CDR3 sequence: CASSRDESKQFF. CDR3 coding DNA: TGCGCCAGCAGCCGGGACGAGTCTAAGCAGTTCTTC.

In this sample, this clonotype turned up many times. The chain carries TRBV11-2 and TRBJ2-7; 10 bases fit TRBD1. CDR1 is SGHAT and CDR2 is FQNNGV in the germline V gene. V lost 3 bases, J lost 2 bases, and 7 bases stayed unmatched. The CDR3 has 16 residues. The CDR3 bases are TGTGCCAGCAGCTTGGTCGGACAGGGGGGTACCTACGAGCAGTACTTC. It translates to CASSLVGQGGTYEQYF.

This clonotype was counted ten times or more. The chain joins TRBV9 to TRBJ2-5; the D gene is possibly TRBD2 (6 bases). Trimming left V 3 bases short and J 2 bases short, with 14 bases between. Germline assignment: CDR1 SGDLS and CDR2 YYNGEE. The CDR3 has 15 residues. CDR3 sequence: CASSGRVPDQETQYF. CDR3 nucleotide sequence: TGTGCCAGCAGCGGGAGGGTACCCGATCAAGAGACCCAGTACTTC.

This clonotype was found many times. This chain uses TRBV10-2 with TRBJ1-3; D unclear. V was clipped by 6 bases and J by 2 bases, with 11 bases between them. Germline CDR1 WSHSY, CDR2 SAAADI. The CDR3 length is 14 residues. CDR3 residues: CASRIQATGNTIYF. CDR3 DNA sequence: TGCGCCAGCAGGATCCAGGCCACTGGAAACACCATATATTTT.

A note on this clonotype: A much larger clonotype is one base distant, so this may be a read error. The chain has TRBV7-8 and TRBJ2-1, with D unresolved. CDR3 size: 11 residues. Per germline, CDR1 SGHVS and CDR2 FQNEAQ. The V and J ends lost 10 bases and 5 bases respectively, with 9 bases between them. Here the CDR3 reads CANKSNNEQFF. The CDR3 DNA is TGTGCCAACAAATCTAACAATGAGCAGTTCTTC.

In this sample, this clonotype turned up many times. The chain has TRBV7-2 and TRBJ2-3; no reliable D call. CDR3 length: 15 residues. The germline V gene encodes CDR1 SGHTA and CDR2 FQGNSA. V lost 3 bases and J 0 bases, leaving 10 bases between the germline ends. The CDR3, as DNA: TGTGCCAGCAGCTTCAGGCGGAGTAGCACAGATACGCAGTATTTT. Protein product: CASSFRRSSTDTQYF.

This clonotype was seen ten or more times. This rearrangement joins TRBV6-5 to TRBJ2-1; D possibly corresponds to TRBD2 (6 bases). The CDR3 has 14 residues. The germline gives CDR1 MNHEY, CDR2 SVGAGI. Between the trimmed V and J ends, which lost 0 bases and 9 bases, there was a span of 12 bases. The CDR3 sequence is CASSYSEGPGEQFF. CDR3 bases: TGTGCCAGCAGTTACTCGGAGGGGCCCGGTGAGCAGTTCTTC.

The chain has TRBV5-1 and TRBJ2-1; D possibly corresponds to TRBD2 (5 bases). The CDR3 extends over 14 amino acids. From germline, CDR1 is SGHRS and CDR2 YFSETQ. The V gene lost 0 bases and the J gene lost 4 bases, with 8 bases spanning the gap. In nucleotides, the CDR3 is TGCGCCAGCAGCTTGGGACTATGGTACAATGAGCAGTTCTTC. Its translation is CASSLGLWYNEQFF.

By sample fraction, this clonotype is medium-sized. This chain uses TRBV9 with TRBJ2-3, with D perhaps TRBD2 (5 bases). This CDR3 is 15 amino acids long. From germline, CDR1 is SGDLS and CDR2 YYNGEE. Deletions cut 2 bases from V and 0 bases from J, with 10 bases between. The CDR3 is CASSVRTGSTDTQYF. CDR3 coding DNA: TGTGCCAGCAGCGTCAGGACGGGGAGCACAGATACGCAGTATTTT.

This clonotype was seen ten or more times. The chain has TRBV12-3 or TRBV12-4 and TRBJ1-2; the D gene is possibly TRBD1 (6 bases). The CDR3 loop spans 13 amino acids. Trimming took 6 bases from V and 5 from J, leaving 13 bases between them. The CDR3 reads CASSLDRFYGYTF. The CDR3 DNA reads TGTGCCAGCAGCCTAGACAGGTTTTATGGCTACACCTTC.

This clonotype was found many times. This chain links TRBV7-2 with TRBJ2-1; no clear D. Germline loops: CDR1 SGHTA, CDR2 FQGNSA. V was pared by 6 bases and J by 3 bases, with 9 bases between. The CDR3 spans 13 residues. In nucleotides, the CDR3 is TGTGCCAGCAGTCCTGACCTCTACAATGAGCAGTTCTTC. Protein product: CASSPDLYNEQFF. Drawing the rest from reference TRBV7-2 and TRBJ2-1, the complete variable domain is GAGVSQSPSNKVTEKGKDVELRCDPISGHTALYWYRQSLGQGLEFLIYFQGNSAPDKSGLPSDRFSAERTGGSVSTLTIQRTQQEDSAVYLCASSPDLYNEQFFGPGTRLTVL.

This clonotype was seen repeatedly, ten times or more. The genes are TRBV20-1 and TRBJ2-7, with 8 bases that match TRBD2. The CDR3 runs to 13 residues. With V trimmed by 4 bases and J by 2 bases, 4 bases remained unmatched. The germline gives CDR1 DFQATT, CDR2 SNEGSKA (reference sequence). For the CDR3, the DNA is TGCAGTGCTACTAGCGGGCCCCCCTACGAGCAGTACTTC. It specifies CSATSGPPYEQYF.

This clonotype was observed once. Possible read error: a much larger clone is one base away. The CDR3 DNA follows: TGTGCCAGCAGTCCCCTAGCGCGAGGCTCCTACGAGCAGTACTTC. Its protein is CASSPLARGSYEQYF. The J gene is TRBJ2-7, the V gene TRBV27; possibly TRBD2 for D (6 bases). Germline lookup yields CDR1 MNHEY and CDR2 SMNVEV (reference sequence). CDR3 length: 15 amino acids. V shed 5 bases and J shed 0 bases, with 14 bases lying between them.